The 20 T cell receptor beta chains reported below all come from one sample, sequenced in a study of CD8 T cells in ankylosing spondylitis. TCRdb called the 5' RACE reads again in MiXCR, with one record for every CDR3 protein. This sample has 200,000 or so distinct CDR3 sequences, with 10% to 15% found just once. Sample: blood, either unsorted or a sorted T cell fraction (not recorded which). The receptors were gathered from a female donor with ankylosing spondylitis or in good health (not recorded which).

The chain has TRBV20-1 and TRBJ2-7; 10 positions agree with TRBD2. CDR3 length equals 15 residues. In germline, CDR1 is DFQATT, CDR2 SNEGSKA (reference sequence). Unmatched junction bases numbered 6, after V lost 2 bases and J lost 2 bases. The CDR3 here is CSARPSGRGTYEQYF. CDR3 DNA sequence: TGCAGTGCTAGACCGAGCGGGAGGGGTACCTACGAGCAGTACTTC.

This clonotype was observed at least ten times. This rearrangement joins TRBV6-5 to TRBJ2-2, with 8 positions matching TRBD2. V gave up 2 bases and J gave up 2 bases; unmatched junction bases: 7. The CDR3 runs 17 residues. Germline CDR1 is MNHEY and CDR2 is SVGAGI. For the CDR3, the DNA is TGTGCCAGCAGTTACACAATTAGCGGGGTTAACACCGGGGAGCTGTTTTTT. Amino acids: CASSYTISGVNTGELFF.

This clonotype was detected ten times or more. The J gene is TRBJ2-1, the V gene TRBV28; D possibly corresponds to TRBD1 (6 bases). Deletions cut 4 bases from V and 3 bases from J, with 13 bases between. The CDR3 is made up of 15 amino acids. Per germline, CDR1 MDHEN and CDR2 SYDVKM. CDR3 nucleotides: TGTGCCAGCAGTTCGCATCAGGGGAACTACAATGAGCAGTTCTTC. As protein: CASSSHQGNYNEQFF.

The chain uses TRBV20-1 and TRBJ2-7; weak D call: TRBD2 (5 bases). The CDR3 spans 12 residues. Per the germline V gene, CDR1 is DFQATT and CDR2 is SNEGSKA (reference sequence). V lost 4 bases to trimming and J lost 6 bases, with 13 bases between them. CDR3 in amino acids: CSAKRLEGEQYF. The CDR3 DNA follows: TGCAGTGCTAAGCGCCTAGAGGGCGAGCAGTACTTC.

This clonotype was counted only a few times. The chain is built from TRBV7-2 and TRBJ2-3; D call uncertain. Trimming took off 5 bases at V and 3 bases at J, with 6 bases between the two ends. CDR3 length equals 12 residues. Per the germline V gene, CDR1 is SGHTA and CDR2 is FQGNSA. CDR3 DNA sequence: TGTGCCAGCAGCCTGATGACAGATACGCAGTATTTT. Protein sequence: CASSLMTDTQYF. Together with reference TRBV7-2 and TRBJ2-3, the CDR3 gives the full variable domain: GAGVSQSPSNKVTEKGKDVELRCDPISGHTALYWYRQSLGQGLEFLIYFQGNSAPDKSGLPSDRFSAERTGGSVSTLTIQRTQQEDSAVYLCASSLMTDTQYFGPGTRLTVL.

The chain combines TRBV28 with TRBJ1-5; TRBD1 aligns across 8 bases. CDR3 length equals 14 residues. Germline values: CDR1 MDHEN, CDR2 SYDVKM. V dropped 7 bases and J dropped 2; count of bases not matched to a gene: 4. The CDR3 nucleotides are TGTGCCAGCACCTCGGGACAGGGCAATCAGCCCCAGCATTTT. It is translated as CASTSGQGNQPQHF.

This clonotype occurred many times. The chain joins TRBV24-1 to TRBJ2-2; D call uncertain. Germline V gene sequence: CDR1 KGHDR, CDR2 SFDVKD. Deletions cut 6 bases from V and 5 bases from J, with 6 bases between. This CDR3 contains 12 residues. CDR3 residues: CATSSGTGELFF. The CDR3 DNA follows: TGTGCCACCAGTTCCGGAACCGGGGAGCTGTTTTTT.

This sequence joins TRBV12-3 or TRBV12-4 and TRBJ2-1, with D perhaps matching TRBD2 (6 bases). V was shortened by 2 bases and J by 1 base, with 9 bases between the two germline ends. This CDR3 is built from 15 residues. CDR3 loop: CASSLSAGSYNEQFF. CDR3 nucleotides: TGTGCCAGCAGTTTATCCGCGGGATCCTACAATGAGCAGTTCTTC.

Concerning this clonotype: A single base separates this from a much larger clone, so it may be a read error. The V and J genes are TRBV12-3 or TRBV12-4 and TRBJ1-5; D remains ambiguous. CDR3 size: 14 residues. The CDR3 DNA is TGTGCCAGCAGTTCAAAAGAGAACAATCAGTCCCAGCATTTT. This translates into CASSSKENNQSQHF.

This clonotype was observed at least ten times. V gene TRBV7-9 combines with J gene TRBJ1-2; perhaps TRBD1 as D (6 bases). V shed 5 bases and J shed 0 bases, with 13 bases lying between them. Germline values: CDR1 SEHNR, CDR2 FQNEAQ (reference sequence). The CDR3 extends over 15 amino acids. In DNA form, the CDR3 reads TGTGCCAGCAGCACCCAGGGGACCTCTAACTATGGCTACACCTTC. This translates into CASSTQGTSNYGYTF. Supplemented by reference TRBV7-9 and TRBJ1-2, the full variable domain reads DTGVSQNPRHKITKRGQNVTFRCDPISEHNRLYWYRQTLGQGPEFLTYFQNEAQLEKSRLLSDRFSAERPKGSFSTLEIQRTEQGDSAMYLCASSTQGTSNYGYTFGSGTRLTVV.

This clonotype was counted a few times. The chain has TRBV19 and TRBJ2-1; 8 nucleotides line up with TRBD1. CDR3 length: 16 residues. Germline V lookup: CDR1 LNHDA, CDR2 SQIVND (reference sequence). The trim removed 5 bases at V and 3 bases at J, leaving 9 bases unmatched. CDR3 in DNA: TGTGCCAGTAGTGATTACAGGGGGATAATCTACAATGAGCAGTTCTTC. Its translation: CASSDYRGIIYNEQFF.

The J gene is TRBJ2-2, the V gene TRBV20-1; TRBD2 agrees at 10 bases. Germline CDR1 is DFQATT and CDR2 is SNEGSKA (reference sequence). CDR3 length: 17 amino acids. Unmatched junction bases numbered 15, after V lost 5 bases and J lost 6 bases. Here the CDR3 reads CSALGGLAGVSAGELFF. DNA of the CDR3: TGCAGTGCTTTGGGGGGGCTAGCGGGAGTAAGCGCCGGGGAGCTGTTTTTT.

There are many counts of this clonotype. The gene calls are TRBV9 and TRBJ2-3; 8 nucleotides match TRBD2. Trimming at V came to 0 bases and at J to 2 bases, leaving 5 bases not matched to a gene. The CDR3 sequence is 16 residues long. The V gene's germline CDR1 is SGDLS and CDR2 YYNGEE. In nucleotides, the CDR3 is TGTGCCAGCAGCGTAGAAGGACTAGCTATCACAGATACGCAGTATTTT. This translates into CASSVEGLAITDTQYF.

This clonotype was recorded at least ten times. The chain employs TRBV5-1 and TRBJ2-3; no clear D. The CDR3 extends over 16 amino acids. Germline V gives CDR1 SGHRS, CDR2 YFSETQ. Trimming stripped 0 bases from V and 0 bases from J, with 11 bases between. The CDR3 nucleotides are TGCGCCAGCAGCTTGGCCGGGTCTATAAGCACAGATACGCAGTATTTT. Its protein product is CASSLAGSISTDTQYF.

For this clonotype: The junction shows a germline mismatch at one end, possibly a read error. The chain recombines TRBV20-1 with TRBJ1-4, with D maybe TRBD1 (5 bases). Germline V lookup: CDR1 DFQATT, CDR2 SNEGSKA (reference sequence). The CDR3 sequence is 18 residues long. The CDR3, as DNA: TGCTGTGCTAGAGATTCCCTCGGGGGAGGCATGGCTAATGAAAAACTGTTTTTT. Its protein product is CCARDSLGGGMANEKLFF.

This clonotype occurred many times. The chain couples TRBV5-8 to TRBJ2-7; weak D call: TRBD2 (6 bases). Trimming cost V 3 bases and J 7 bases, with 23 bases left between them. The CDR3 sequence is 16 residues long. Germline V gene lookup returns CDR1 SGHTS and CDR2 YDEGEE. CDR3 region: CASSSGKASAIDEQYF. CDR3 DNA: TGTGCCAGCAGCTCCGGGAAGGCTAGCGCCATTGATGAGCAGTACTTC.

As to this clonotype: This CDR3 fails to terminate in the conserved phenylalanine or tryptophan, so it likely reflects a read error. V and J are TRBV3-1 and TRBJ1-2; a possible D gene is TRBD1 (6 bases). The germline V and J ends were trimmed by 4 bases and 8 bases, with 14 bases remaining between them. The germline CDR1 and CDR2 sequences are LGHDT and YNNKEL (reference sequence). This CDR3 has 13 amino acids. The CDR3 nucleotides read TGTGCCAGCAGCCGGGGGCAGGGGAAAGGCTACACCTCC. Translated: CASSRGQGKGYTS.

This clonotype was seen a handful of times. This chain uses TRBV27 with TRBJ2-7, with 7 bases aligning to TRBD2. Germline CDR1 MNHEY, CDR2 SMNVEV (reference sequence). This CDR3 region has 14 residues. The V gene end was trimmed by 4 bases and the J gene end by 8 bases; junction bases not matched to a gene: 11. CDR3 DNA: TGTGCCAGCAGTTCCGGGGGGTCCCTCGTCCAGCAGTACTTC. Translating it yields CASSSGGSLVQQYF.

This clonotype was recorded a few times. The rearrangement uses TRBV12-3 or TRBV12-4 and TRBJ2-7; tentatively, D is TRBD1 (8 bases). The CDR3 length is 15 residues. Trimming pared 5 bases from V and 3 bases from J, leaving 17 bases between. The CDR3 region is CASSPGQGGFYEQYF. The CDR3 DNA follows: TGTGCCAGCAGTCCAGGACAGGGAGGGTTCTACGAGCAGTACTTC.

There are a few counts of this clonotype. This sequence joins TRBV6-1 and TRBJ1-2, with D unresolved. The CDR3 has 14 residues. The germline gives CDR1 MNHNS, CDR2 SASEGT. V lost 0 bases and J 4 bases, leaving 9 bases between the germline ends. CDR3 DNA: TGTGCCAGCAGTGAAGCCCGGACGGGCTATGGCTACACCTTC. It encodes CASSEARTGYGYTF.